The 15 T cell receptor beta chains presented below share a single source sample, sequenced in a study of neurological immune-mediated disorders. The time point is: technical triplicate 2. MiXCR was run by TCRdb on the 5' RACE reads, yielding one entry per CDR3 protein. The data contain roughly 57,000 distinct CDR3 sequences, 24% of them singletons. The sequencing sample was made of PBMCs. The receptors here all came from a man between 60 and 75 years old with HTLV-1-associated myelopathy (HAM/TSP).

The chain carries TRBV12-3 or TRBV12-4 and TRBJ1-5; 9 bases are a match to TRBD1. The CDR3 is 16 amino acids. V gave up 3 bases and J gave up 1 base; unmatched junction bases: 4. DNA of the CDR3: TGTGCCAGCAGTTTGGGACAGGGTAAAAGCAATCAGCCCCAGCATTTT. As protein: CASSLGQGKSNQPQHF.

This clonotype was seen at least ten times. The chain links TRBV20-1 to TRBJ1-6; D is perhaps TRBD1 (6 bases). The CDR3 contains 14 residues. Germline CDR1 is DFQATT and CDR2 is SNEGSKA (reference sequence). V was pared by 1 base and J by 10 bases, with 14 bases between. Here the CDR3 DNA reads TGCAGTGCTAGAGGAGACAGAGGGGGATCACCCCTCCACTTT. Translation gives CSARGDRGGSPLHF.

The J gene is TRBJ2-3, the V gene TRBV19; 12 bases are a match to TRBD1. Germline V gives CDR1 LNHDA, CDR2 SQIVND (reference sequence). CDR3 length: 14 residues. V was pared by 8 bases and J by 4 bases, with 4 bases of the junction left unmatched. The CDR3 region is CASGDRGLADTQYF. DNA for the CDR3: TGTGCCAGTGGGGACAGGGGGCTGGCAGATACGCAGTATTTT.

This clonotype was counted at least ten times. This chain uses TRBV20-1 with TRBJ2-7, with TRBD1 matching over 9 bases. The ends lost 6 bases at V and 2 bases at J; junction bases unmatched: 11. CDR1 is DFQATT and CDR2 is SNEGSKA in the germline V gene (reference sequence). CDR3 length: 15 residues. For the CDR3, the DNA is TGCAGTGCCCCGCGCCCGGACAGGGGAGCCTACGAGCAGTACTTC. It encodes CSAPRPDRGAYEQYF.

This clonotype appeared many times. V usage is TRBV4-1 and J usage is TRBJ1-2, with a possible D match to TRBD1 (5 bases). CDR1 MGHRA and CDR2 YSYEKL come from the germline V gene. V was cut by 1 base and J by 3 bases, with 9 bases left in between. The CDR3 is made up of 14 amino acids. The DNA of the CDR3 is TGCGCCAGCAGCCAAGGCCTAGGGGACTATGGCTACACCTTC. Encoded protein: CASSQGLGDYGYTF.

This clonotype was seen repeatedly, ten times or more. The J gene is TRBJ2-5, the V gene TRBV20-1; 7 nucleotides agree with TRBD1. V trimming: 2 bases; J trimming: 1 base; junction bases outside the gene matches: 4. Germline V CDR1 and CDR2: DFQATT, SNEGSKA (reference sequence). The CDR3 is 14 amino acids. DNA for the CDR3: TGCAGTGCTAGAAGGGACAGCACCCAAGAGACCCAGTACTTC. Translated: CSARRDSTQETQYF.

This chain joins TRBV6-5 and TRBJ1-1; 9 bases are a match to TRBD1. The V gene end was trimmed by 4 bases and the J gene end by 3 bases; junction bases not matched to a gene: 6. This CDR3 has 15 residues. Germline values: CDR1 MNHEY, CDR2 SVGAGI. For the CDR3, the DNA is TGTGCCAGCAGTTTTTCCGGGACAGGGTACACTGAAGCTTTCTTT. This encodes CASSFSGTGYTEAFF.

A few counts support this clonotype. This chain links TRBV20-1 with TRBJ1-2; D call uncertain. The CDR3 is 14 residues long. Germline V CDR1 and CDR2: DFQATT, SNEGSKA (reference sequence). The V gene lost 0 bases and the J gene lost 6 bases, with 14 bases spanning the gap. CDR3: CSARDFDAGNGYTF. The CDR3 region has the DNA TGCAGTGCTAGAGATTTTGATGCGGGAAATGGCTACACCTTC.

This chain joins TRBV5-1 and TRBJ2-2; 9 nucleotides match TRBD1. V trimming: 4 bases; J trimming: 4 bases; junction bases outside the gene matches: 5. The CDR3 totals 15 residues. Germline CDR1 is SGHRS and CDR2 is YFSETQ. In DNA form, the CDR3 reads TGCGCCAGCAGCGTACAGGGGGCAGGCACCGGGGAGCTGTTTTTT. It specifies CASSVQGAGTGELFF.

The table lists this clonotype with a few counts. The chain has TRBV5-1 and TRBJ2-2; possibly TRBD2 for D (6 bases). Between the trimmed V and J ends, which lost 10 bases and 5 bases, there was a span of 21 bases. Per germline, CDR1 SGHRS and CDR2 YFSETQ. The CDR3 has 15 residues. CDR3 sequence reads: CASQPGPGGTGELFF. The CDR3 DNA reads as TGCGCCTCCCAGCCGGGCCCAGGAGGGACCGGGGAGCTGTTTTTT. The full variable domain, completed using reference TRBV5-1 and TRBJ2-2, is KAGVTQTPRYLIKTRGQQVTLSCSPISGHRSVSWYQQTPGQGLQFLFEYFSETQRNKGNFPGRFSGRQFSNSRSEMNVSTLELGDSALYLCASQPGPGGTGELFFGEGSRLTVL.

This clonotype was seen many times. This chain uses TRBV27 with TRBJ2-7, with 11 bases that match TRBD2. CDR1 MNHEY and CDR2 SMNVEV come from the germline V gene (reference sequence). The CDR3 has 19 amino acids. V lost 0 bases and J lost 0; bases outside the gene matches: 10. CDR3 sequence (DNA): TGTGCCAGCAGTTTATCGAGGGCTAGCGGGAGGTCGCTCTCCTACGAGCAGTACTTC. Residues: CASSLSRASGRSLSYEQYF.

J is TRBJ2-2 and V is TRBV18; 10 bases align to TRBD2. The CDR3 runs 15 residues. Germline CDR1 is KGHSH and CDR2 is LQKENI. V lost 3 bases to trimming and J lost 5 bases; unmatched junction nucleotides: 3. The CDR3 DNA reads TGTGCCAGCTCACCGGGGACTAGCGCTACCGGGGAGCTGTTTTTT. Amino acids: CASSPGTSATGELFF.

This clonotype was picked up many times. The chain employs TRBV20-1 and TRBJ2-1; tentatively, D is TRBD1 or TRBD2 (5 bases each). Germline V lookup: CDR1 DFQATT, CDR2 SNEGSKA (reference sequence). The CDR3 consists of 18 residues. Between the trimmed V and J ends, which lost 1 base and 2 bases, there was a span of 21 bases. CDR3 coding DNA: TGCAGTGCTAGAGGGGGACCCCGGAGAGGGTTGGCCTACAATGAGCAGTTCTTC. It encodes CSARGGPRRGLAYNEQFF.

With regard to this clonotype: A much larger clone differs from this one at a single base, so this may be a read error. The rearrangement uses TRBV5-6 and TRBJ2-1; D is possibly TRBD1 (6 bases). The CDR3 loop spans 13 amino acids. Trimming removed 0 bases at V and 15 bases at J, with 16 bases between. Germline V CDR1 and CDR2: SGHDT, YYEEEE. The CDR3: CASSLAPYRVSFF. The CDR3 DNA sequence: TGTGCCAGCAGCTTGGCCCCGTACAGGGTGTCGTTCTTC.

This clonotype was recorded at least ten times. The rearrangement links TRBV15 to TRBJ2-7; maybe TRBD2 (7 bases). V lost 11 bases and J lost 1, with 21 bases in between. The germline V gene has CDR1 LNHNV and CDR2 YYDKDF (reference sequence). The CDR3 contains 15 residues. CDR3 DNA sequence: TGTGCCGCCTCCGCGGGGGCTAGCGGATCCTACGAGCAGTACTTC. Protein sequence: CAASAGASGSYEQYF.